The sequence of this T cell receptor beta chain was determined in a study of cytomegalovirus exposure and HLA in healthy donors. CDR3 length equals 15 residues. V shed 8 bases and J 0 bases; nucleotides not matched to a gene: 9. CDR1 and CDR2 (germline): LNHNV, YYDKDF (reference sequence). Both 60 Vbeta primers and 13 Jbeta primers went into the PCR. Clones were read by immunoSEQ multiplex PCR, and TCRdb kept only the in-frame ones, dropping some. The table records about 180,000 clones, around 78% of them present only once. A remark on this clone: No antigen is known for it.

Overall study findings and caveats: In vitro experiments confirmed that a few CMV-associated chains were specific for CMV antigens. Altogether, 160 or so TCR beta chains were recorded as cytomegalovirus-associated. Later analysis indicated greater clonal expansion among HLA-associated TCR beta chains than among equally common other chains.

Sequencing input: PBMCs. The receptor's source is a man aged 18-30 years in good health and CMV-seronegative. V usage is TRBV15 and J usage is TRBJ2-7, with 8 bases matching TRBD2. The CDR3 spells CATALSGASSYEQYF. CDR3 DNA: TGTGCCACCGCTCTTAGCGGGGCGAGCTCCTACGAGCAGTACTTC. The entire variable domain, with the rest obtained from reference TRBV15 and TRBJ2-7, is as follows: DAMVIQNPRYQVTQFGKPVTLSCSQTLNHNVMYWYQQKSSQAPKLLFHYYDKDFNNEADTPDNFQSRRPNTSFCFLDIRSPGLGDTAMYLCATALSGASSYEQYFGPGTRLTVT.